This TCR beta chain is drawn from a study of blood T cells in healthy people across ages. Study conclusions and caveats: Long-lived donors exceeded aged donors in naive CD4+ cells and diversity. TCR beta diversity per million T cells fell roughly linearly with age.

Comments on this clonotype: Its cognate antigen is unknown.

Alongside a J-beta primer mix, a sample-barcoded 5' primer served in a second PCR lasting roughly 6 to 11 cycles. MiXCR was run by TCRdb on the 5' RACE reads, yielding one entry per CDR3 protein. Among 550,000 to 800,000 distinct CDR3 sequences, less than 40% were seen once, and the ten largest hold roughly 14%. Total RNA, at least 5 micrograms per sample, came from PBMCs. Losses at the gene ends were 0 bases for V and 0 bases for J; bases not matched to a gene: 4. This CDR3 has 16 amino acids. Germline V gene data show CDR1 as SGHRS and CDR2 as YFSETQ. This receptor was taken from a woman aged 80 or older in good health. The rearrangement joins TRBV5-1 to TRBJ2-3; TRBD2 matches 7 bases. Sample: blood. The CDR3 loop reads CASSLGRGKSTDTQYF. The CDR3 DNA reads as TGCGCCAGCAGCTTGGGGCGGGGGAAAAGCACAGATACGCAGTATTTT.